This T cell receptor (beta chain) appears in the sequencing data of a study of blood T cell repertoires in COVID-19. On the study more broadly: Sample material is recorded as cDNA or gDNA derived from T cells, B-cell-depleted T cells, or PBMCs.

Sequenced by immunoSEQ multiplex PCR; TCRdb stores in-frame clones only, minus some. The table lists 150,000 to 200,000 clones, roughly 85% of them singletons. There are 12 residues in the CDR3. The germline V and J ends were trimmed by 10 bases and 7 bases, with 11 bases remaining between them. The germline CDR1 and CDR2 sequences are MNHEY and SVGAGI. The TCR was taken from a human donor with acute or convalescent COVID-19. The donor label of this sample is uncertain. This chain uses TRBV6-5 with TRBJ1-6; no firm D call. Sequencing used peripheral blood. The CDR3: CATSSGNSPLHF. The CDR3 bases are TGTGCCACTTCGTCGGGGAATTCACCCCTCCACTTT.